Listed below are T cell receptor beta chains from one sample, sequenced in a study of tumor-infiltrating lymphocytes in oesophageal squamous cell carcinoma. TCRdb ran MiXCR on the PCR reads and lists one entry per CDR3 protein. This table has some 15,000 distinct CDR3 sequences, roughly half appearing once. Sequenced sample: blood. These receptors were collected from a male donor with esophageal squamous cell carcinoma. Each CDR3 is given with its conserved first and last residue. A D gene is named only where the DNA matches it firmly. Part of the rows lack a size; the others show once, few, many or a class for expanded clones.

TRBJ2-7 TRBV27 TRBD1 many CASSPLTGTYEQYF TGTGCCAGCAGTCCCCTGACAGGGACCTACGAGCAGTACTTC
TRBJ2-2 TRBV10-3 . . CAFSAGTPNTGELFF TGTGCCTTCTCGGCCGGAACACCGAACACCGGGGAGCTGTTTTTT
TRBJ2-3 TRBV7-2 TRBD2 . CASSLSGGGAVMQYF TGTGCCAGCAGCCTCTCCGGGGGGGGGGCGGTTATGCAGTATTTT
TRBJ2-1 TRBV12-3/TRBV12-4 . . CASRPASVSSYNEQFF TGTGCCAGCAGACCCGCTAGCGTCAGCTCCTACAATGAGCAGTTCTTC
TRBJ2-1 TRBV7-2 TRBD2 many CASSLQAGANEQFF TGTGCCAGCAGCCTCCAAGCGGGGGCCAATGAGCAGTTCTTC
TRBJ2-5 TRBV7-9 . once CASTLLGGTQYF TGTGCCAGCACCCTCTTAGGGGGGACCCAGTACTTC
TRBJ2-6 TRBV7-6 . . CASSTGAGANVLTF TGTGCCAGCAGCACAGGTGCTGGGGCCAACGTCCTGACTTTC
TRBJ2-1 TRBV11-2 . once CASSLGPGPYNEQFF TGTGCCAGCAGCTTAGGGCCGGGACCTTACAATGAGCAGTTCTTC
TRBJ2-5 TRBV6-2/TRBV6-3 . . CASRGGIETQYF TGTGCCAGCAGAGGTGGCATAGAGACCCAGTACTTC
TRBJ2-1 TRBV6-6 TRBD1 . CASSTGSAYNEQFF TGTGCCAGCTCGACAGGGAGCGCCTACAATGAGCAGTTCTTC
TRBJ2-1 TRBV7-2 . . CASSFSTWAGNEQFF TGTGCCAGCAGTTTCTCAACATGGGCCGGGAATGAGCAGTTCTTC
TRBJ2-7 TRBV12-3/TRBV12-4 . . CASSLARLYEQYF TGTGCCAGCAGTTTAGCCCGGCTCTACGAGCAGTACTTC
TRBJ2-7 TRBV5-1 . few CASSLDTESSYEQYF TGCGCCAGCAGCTTGGACACGGAGAGCTCCTACGAGCAGTACTTC
TRBJ2-3 TRBV2 . many CASRPDWAGTDTQYF TGTGCCAGCAGGCCCGATTGGGCTGGGACAGATACGCAGTATTTT
TRBJ2-7 TRBV7-3 . . CASSLDPLYEQYF TGTGCCAGCAGCTTAGATCCTCTCTACGAGCAGTACTTC
TRBJ2-7 TRBV6-6 . . CASRRLGAGSSYEQYF TGTGCCAGCAGACGACTTGGGGCGGGAAGCTCCTACGAGCAGTACTTC
TRBJ2-7 TRBV6-6 . . CASSSAGARWNEQYF TGTGCCAGCAGTTCCGCGGGGGCCCGATGGAACGAGCAGTACTTC
TRBJ2-3 TRBV7-9 . . CASSSRLQMGYNEQFF TGTGCCAGCAGCTCACGACTCCAAATGGGCTACAATGAGCAGTTCTTT
TRBJ2-7 TRBV28 . few CASSPRYEQYF TGTGCCAGCAGTCCTCGGTACGAGCAGTACTTC
TRBJ2-3 TRBV20-1 TRBD2 few CSANPPGAGVADTQYF TGCAGTGCTAACCCCCCTGGGGCGGGAGTGGCAGATACGCAGTATTTT
TRBJ2-3 TRBV29-1 TRBD2 . CSANLAGHTDTQYF TGCAGCGCTAATCTAGCGGGACACACAGATACGCAGTATTTT
TRBJ2-7 TRBV10-2 TRBD2 many CASSDWGLAGPSSYEQYF TGCGCCAGCAGTGATTGGGGACTAGCGGGACCCAGCTCCTACGAGCAGTACTTC
TRBJ2-2 TRBV7-2 TRBD2 . CASSLWTSGSGELFF TGTGCCAGCAGCTTATGGACTAGCGGCAGCGGGGAGCTGTTTTTT
TRBJ1-2 TRBV6-1 . once CASSGQTFRPGGYTF TGTGCCAGTAGCGGACAGACATTCCGCCCTGGTGGCTACACCTTC
TRBJ2-3 TRBV7-6 . . CASSIAGSSTDTQYF TGTGCCAGCAGCATAGCAGGTTCTAGCACAGATACGCAGTATTTT
TRBJ1-6 TRBV11-2 TRBD1 . CASSQDREAMGGYEQHF TGTGCCAGCAGCCAGGACAGGGAGGCTATGGGAGGCTACGAGCAGCACTTT
TRBJ2-1 TRBV5-4 TRBD2 many CASSRGLAGVRSYNEQFF TGTGCCAGCAGCAGAGGACTAGCGGGAGTTCGCTCCTACAATGAGCAGTTCTTC
TRBJ1-2 TRBV2 . few CASSVGGDGYGYTF TGTGCCAGCAGTGTGGGGGGGGATGGCTATGGCTACACCTTC
TRBJ2-2 TRBV7-3 . medium-sized CASSLGGQRTGELFF TGTGCCAGCAGCTTGGGAGGACAGAGGACCGGGGAGCTGTTTTTT
TRBJ2-2 TRBV25-1 . many CASSAPLAAHGGGELFF TGTGCCAGCAGTGCCCCACTAGCCGCTCACGGGGGCGGGGAGCTGTTTTTT
TRBJ2-3 TRBV7-2 . . CASSSVGDTQYF TGTGCCAGCAGCTCAGTAGGAGATACGCAGTATTTT
TRBJ2-5 TRBV7-7 TRBD1 . CASSFGTAQETQYF TGTGCTAGCAGCTTCGGGACAGCCCAAGAGACCCAGTACTTC
TRBJ2-7 TRBV20-1 . . CSARKRVGEQYF TGCAGTGCTAGGAAAAGGGTTGGCGAGCAGTACTTC
TRBJ2-1 TRBV11-2 . . CASSRQSWGSYNEQFF TGTGCCAGCAGCCGGCAGTCCTGGGGCTCCTACAATGAGCAGTTCTTC
TRBJ2-5 TRBV6-5 TRBD1 . CASRGQGARETQYF TGTGCCAGCAGGGGACAGGGGGCAAGGGAGACCCAGTACTTC
TRBJ2-1 TRBV4-2 . once CASSQGIAESYEQFF TGTGCCAGCAGCCAGGGGATAGCGGAATCCTACGAGCAGTTCTTC
TRBJ2-3 TRBV7-2 . . CASSLGTPRTDTQYF TGTGCCAGCAGCTTGGGAACTCCCCGCACAGATACGCAGTATTTT
TRBJ2-3 TRBV19 TRBD2 many CASSGLAGARDTQYF TGTGCCAGTAGTGGGTTAGCGGGAGCGAGAGATACGCAGTATTTT
TRBJ2-5 TRBV7-6 TRBD2 . CASSHHGSGIGTQYF TGTGCCAGCAGCCACCATGGTAGCGGGATCGGGACCCAGTACTTC
TRBJ2-3 TRBV6-1 TRBD2 . CASSDSDRGGPDTQYF TGTGCCAGCAGTGACTCTGACCGGGGGGGCCCAGATACGCAGTATTTT
TRBJ2-5 TRBV28 . . CASSFVPLELTQYF TGTGCCAGCAGTTTCGTTCCGTTAGAACTGACCCAGTACTTC
TRBJ1-1 TRBV19 . many CASSIGGITEAFF TGTGCCAGTAGTATAGGAGGAATCACTGAAGCTTTCTTT